These T cell receptor beta chains were read from a single sample in a study of blood T cell repertoires in COVID-19. Here immunoSEQ multiplex PCR was the method, and the copy in TCRdb shows in-frame clones only, minus some. The data show about 410,000 clones, around 89% seen once. Sequenced material: peripheral blood. The source of these receptors is a woman in her forties with COVID-19, enrolled during active disease. CDR3s include the opening cysteine and the closing phenylalanine or tryptophan. A D gene is named only where the DNA matches it firmly. Expanded clones are given a class, and other clones once, few, many or no size at all.

CDR3 protein	CDR3 DNA	V gene	D gene	J gene	clone size
CASSEGSRQPQHF	TGTGCCAGCAGTGAAGGCAGCAGGCAGCCCCAGCATTTT	TRBV6-4	-	TRBJ1-5	once
CASSRGGDPGNTIYF	TGTGCCAGCTCACGCGGAGGTGATCCTGGAAACACCATATATTTT	TRBV18	-	TRBJ1-3	-
CASSQRTSEGNEQFF	TGCGCCAGCAGCCAAAGGACTAGCGAAGGCAATGAGCAGTTCTTC	TRBV4-3	TRBD2	TRBJ2-1	-
CASSLAYQGIGKAFF	TGTGCCAGTTCCCTAGCATACCAGGGGATTGGGAAAGCTTTCTTT	TRBV28	-	TRBJ1-1	-
CASRDSPPSTDTQYF	TGTGCCAGCCGGGACAGTCCCCCTAGCACAGATACGCAGTATTTT	TRBV19	TRBD1	TRBJ2-3	-
CASSRTGGDNTGELFF	TGTGCCAGCAGCCGCACAGGGGGGGACAACACCGGGGAGCTGTTTTTT	TRBV7-3	-	TRBJ2-2	-
CASSPPTGASSPLHF	TGTGCCAGCTCACCCCCGACAGGGGCATCTTCACCCCTCCACTTT	TRBV18	TRBD1	TRBJ1-6	-
CASSPRQDRGNTEAFF	TGTGCCAGCTCACCACGTCAGGACAGGGGAAACACTGAAGCTTTCTTT	TRBV18	TRBD1	TRBJ1-1	-
CASSLLAGSYNEQFF	TGTGCCAGCAGTTTGCTAGCGGGATCCTACAATGAGCAGTTCTTC	TRBV27	TRBD2	TRBJ2-1	once
CASSEQGAQPQHF	TGTGCCAGCAGTGAACAGGGGGCACAGCCCCAGCATTTT	TRBV6-1	TRBD1	TRBJ1-5	-
CASSYGQFEQYF	TGTGCCAGCAGCTATGGACAGTTCGAGCAGTACTTC	TRBV6-2/TRBV6-3	-	TRBJ2-7	few
CASRAVRGQGADTQYF	TGTGCCAGCAGGGCGGTTCGAGGACAGGGCGCAGATACGCAGTATTTT	TRBV27	TRBD1	TRBJ2-3	few
CAWSVLSVAGELFF	TGTGCCTGGAGTGTACTTTCGGTTGCCGGGGAGCTGTTTTTT	TRBV30	-	TRBJ2-2	-
CASSSTGTEGGYTF	TGCGCCAGCAGCTCTACAGGGACGGAAGGAGGCTACACCTTC	TRBV5-1	-	TRBJ1-2	-
CASSQSRQGLPYGYTF	TGTGCCAGCAGCCAATCCAGACAGGGGTTGCCCTATGGCTACACCTTC	TRBV3-1/TRBV3-2	TRBD1	TRBJ1-2	-
CASSLRTGGEFGLNTEAFF	TGTGCCAGCAGTTTACGGACCGGGGGGGAATTCGGGTTGAACACTGAAGCTTTCTTT	TRBV27	-	TRBJ1-1	-
CASSLERGTYEQYF	TGTGCCAGCAGCTTAGAACGGGGTACCTACGAGCAGTACTTC	TRBV7-2	-	TRBJ2-7	-
CASSLEGTGVKNIQYF	TGCGCCAGCAGCTTGGAGGGCACAGGGGTAAAAAACATTCAGTACTTC	TRBV5-1	TRBD1	TRBJ2-4	-
CAISEGGAPYNEQFF	TGTGCCATCAGTGAAGGCGGGGCCCCCTACAATGAGCAGTTCTTC	TRBV10-3	-	TRBJ2-1	-
CASLNRVGGYTF	TGTGCCAGCCTAAACAGGGTAGGAGGCTACACCTTC	TRBV10-3	-	TRBJ1-2	-
CASSLSAQTLSYEQYF	TGCGCCAGCAGCTTGTCGGCGCAGACACTTTCCTACGAGCAGTACTTC	TRBV5-1	-	TRBJ2-7	-
CASSFTGGSGNTIYF	TGCGCCAGCAGCTTTACAGGGGGCTCTGGAAACACCATATATTTT	TRBV5-1	TRBD1	TRBJ1-3	-
CASSLSGEGVTTGTGGGTEAFF	TGTGCCAGCAGTTTATCGGGCGAGGGCGTCACCACCGGGACAGGGGGAGGTACTGAAGCTTTCTTT	TRBV27	TRBD1	TRBJ1-1	-
CAISAHTGTIPSNTEAFF	TGTGCCATCAGTGCACACACCGGGACAATACCCTCGAACACTGAAGCTTTCTTT	TRBV10-3	-	TRBJ1-1	-
CASSSGPAGEQYF	TGTGCCAGCAGCTCCGGGCCCGCGGGCGAGCAGTACTTC	TRBV7-2	-	TRBJ2-7	-
CASSLKRAGATEAFF	TGTGCCAGCAGCTTGAAAAGGGCGGGGGCCACTGAAGCTTTCTTT	TRBV5-6	-	TRBJ1-1	-
CASSLGGGGPYEQYF	TGTGCCAGCAGCCTCGGCGGGGGGGGGCCCTACGAGCAGTACTTC	TRBV9	TRBD2	TRBJ2-7	-
CASSIQGTVPQETQYF	TGTGCCAGCAGCATTCAAGGAACAGTACCCCAAGAGACCCAGTACTTC	TRBV11-2	-	TRBJ2-5	-
CASSRQGMGQPQHF	TGTGCCAGCAGTCGACAGGGGATGGGGCAGCCCCAGCATTTT	TRBV6-2/TRBV6-3	TRBD1	TRBJ1-5	once
CASSLWGQEGFNYGYTF	TGTGCCAGCAGTTTATGGGGACAGGAAGGCTTTAACTATGGCTACACCTTC	TRBV28	TRBD1	TRBJ1-2	-
CASSLGPGNTEAFF	TGTGCCAGCAGCTTAGGTCCAGGGAACACTGAAGCTTTCTTT	TRBV7-2	-	TRBJ1-1	-
CATSRTSGVYEQYF	TGTGCCACCAGCCGGACTAGCGGGGTCTACGAGCAGTACTTC	TRBV15	TRBD2	TRBJ2-7	-